Detailed here is one T cell receptor beta chain. The repertoire was sequenced with immunoSEQ multiplex PCR; TCRdb's copy has only in-frame clones and lacks some. The sample lists a few hundred thousand clones, 88% seen once, with over 4% in the top ten. The data are from a study of blood T cell repertoires in COVID-19. Study context: PBMCs, B-cell-depleted T cells, or T cells were the source of the cDNA or gDNA that made up the material.

This CDR3 has 18 amino acids. CDR1 SGHVS and CDR2 FNYEAQ come from the germline V gene. V was clipped by 4 bases and J by 0 bases; unmatched bases: 14. The chain combines TRBV7-6 with TRBJ2-5; 7 bases are shared with TRBD2. The sequence came from a man aged 55 to 69 who had recovered from COVID-19. Sequenced sample: peripheral blood. The CDR3 reads CASSSRRGGDYYQETQYF. CDR3 DNA sequence: TGTGCCAGCAGCTCCCGACGCGGGGGAGATTATTACCAAGAGACCCAGTACTTC.